One and the same sample provided the 16 T cell receptor beta chains below, sequenced in a study of blood T cell repertoires in COVID-19. The repertoire was sequenced with immunoSEQ multiplex PCR; TCRdb's copy has only in-frame clones and lacks some. The sample carries some 150,000 clones, about 82% recorded once. Specimen: peripheral blood. Receptor source: a man between 50 and 59 years old with acute or convalescent COVID-19.

As concerns this clone: The identical CDR3 is also encoded by other nucleotide sequences in the sample. The chain has TRBV27 and TRBJ2-2; TRBD2 might be the D (7 bases). CDR3 length equals 15 residues. Trimming stripped 5 bases from V and 6 bases from J, with 16 bases between. The germline CDR1 and CDR2 sequences are MNHEY and SMNVEV (reference sequence). The CDR3 nucleotides are TGTGCCAGCAGTCTAGGGGGGGCCGGATCCGGGGAGCTGTTTTTT. This gives the protein CASSLGGAGSGELFF.

The V gene is TRBV6-6, the J gene TRBJ2-7, with D hard to call. This CDR3 has 12 amino acids. Deletions cut 5 bases from V and 0 bases from J, with 5 bases between. Germline V gene lookup returns CDR1 MNHNY and CDR2 SVGAGI (reference sequence). This chain's CDR3 is CASSPNSYEQYF. The CDR3 DNA is TGTGCCAGCAGTCCCAACTCCTACGAGCAGTACTTC.

This sequence joins TRBV6-2 or TRBV6-3 and TRBJ2-3; TRBD1 matches 7 bases. The J segment lost 2 bases and the V segment lost 4 bases, leaving 3 bases of the junction unmatched. The V gene's germline CDR1 is MNHEY and CDR2 SVGEGT. The CDR3 length is 14 residues. The CDR3 here is CASSSGQATDTQYF. The CDR3 nucleotides read TGTGCCAGCAGTTCCGGACAGGCCACAGATACGCAGTATTTT.

The chain is built from TRBV25-1 and TRBJ2-5; possible D gene TRBD1, 6 bases. The CDR3 runs to 16 residues. Germline assignment: CDR1 MGHDK and CDR2 SYGVNS. Trimming pared 10 bases from V and 2 bases from J, leaving 23 bases between. CDR3 DNA sequence: TGTGCCACCTCATTAGTAGGGGGAGTGAGTCAAGAGACCCAGTACTTC. This sequence encodes CATSLVGGVSQETQYF.

The J gene is TRBJ2-7, the V gene TRBV19; tentative D call: TRBD1 (6 bases). The CDR3 is 19 amino acids. Trimming left V 10 bases short and J 3 bases short, with 34 bases between. Germline CDR1 reads LNHDA; CDR2 reads SQIVND (reference sequence). The CDR3 is CANRIPEHSSGHCLYEQYF. CDR3 nucleotide sequence: TGTGCCAATCGTATCCCCGAACATTCCTCGGGACACTGCCTCTACGAGCAGTACTTC.

The chain links TRBV5-5 to TRBJ1-1, with D perhaps TRBD1 (5 bases). Trimming removed 2 bases at V and 2 bases at J, with 13 bases between. The CDR3 has 15 amino acids. In germline, CDR1 is SGHKS, CDR2 YYEKEE (reference sequence). This CDR3 is CASSFSWGSNTEAFF. DNA of the CDR3: TGTGCCAGCAGCTTTTCTTGGGGCAGCAACACTGAAGCTTTCTTT. Looking up the rest from reference TRBV5-5 and TRBJ1-1 gives the full variable domain: DAGVTQSPTHLIKTRGQQVTLRCSPISGHKSVSWYQQVLGQGPQFIFQYYEKEERGRGNFPDRFSARQFPNYSSELNVNALLLGDSALYLCASSFSWGSNTEAFFGQGTRLTVV.

This rearrangement joins TRBV6-5 to TRBJ1-1; 9 nucleotides align to TRBD1. With 0 bases clipped from V and 7 bases from J, the junction kept 6 bases outside the gene matches. Germline values: CDR1 MNHEY, CDR2 SVGAGI. The CDR3 totals 15 residues. The CDR3 loop reads CASSYSGQGTVEAFF. The CDR3 bases are TGTGCCAGCAGTTACTCCGGACAGGGGACAGTTGAAGCTTTCTTT.

The J gene is TRBJ2-7, the V gene TRBV5-1; D might be TRBD1 (6 bases). Germline CDR1 is SGHRS and CDR2 is YFSETQ. CDR3 length: 14 amino acids. V lost 0 bases and J 4 bases, leaving 11 bases between the germline ends. In nucleotides, the CDR3 is TGCGCCAGCAGCTTGGGGGGGCAGTTGTACGAGCAGTACTTC. Its protein is CASSLGGQLYEQYF.

The V and J genes are TRBV7-2 and TRBJ2-3, with 8 bases matching TRBD2. CDR1 is SGHTA, CDR2 FQGNSA, per germline. With V trimmed by 3 bases and J by 2 bases, 4 bases remained unmatched. The CDR3 loop spans 15 amino acids. The CDR3 reads CASSFAGGFTDTQYF. As DNA, the CDR3 is TGTGCCAGCAGCTTCGCGGGGGGCTTCACAGATACGCAGTATTTT.

The chain carries TRBV18 and TRBJ2-7, with a possible D match to TRBD1 (6 bases). The CDR3 extends over 14 amino acids. The germline V gene encodes CDR1 KGHSH and CDR2 LQKENI. V was pared by 3 bases and J by 3 bases, with 12 bases between. CDR3 sequence reads: CASSPRQDLYEQYF. The DNA for the CDR3 is TGTGCCAGCTCACCCCGACAGGACCTCTACGAGCAGTACTTC.

V gene TRBV3-1 (or the pseudogene TRBV3-2) combines with J gene TRBJ1-1; a possible D gene is TRBD1 (6 bases). V was cut by 3 bases and J by 1 base, with 9 bases left in between. The CDR3 totals 14 residues. Germline CDR1 is LGHDT and CDR2 is YNNKEL (reference sequence). The CDR3 is CASSHQGWNTEAFF. The CDR3 DNA follows: TGTGCCAGCAGCCATCAGGGGTGGAACACTGAAGCTTTCTTT.

The V and J genes are TRBV18 and TRBJ2-1; D possibly corresponds to TRBD2 (6 bases). Germline V gene data show CDR1 as KGHSH and CDR2 as LQKENI. This CDR3 is built from 16 residues. V lost 2 bases, J lost 0 bases, and 11 bases lay in between. The CDR3 loop is CASSPTGDSSYNEQFF. The CDR3 DNA follows: TGTGCCAGCTCACCAACGGGGGATAGCTCCTACAATGAGCAGTTCTTC.

V and J are TRBV15 and TRBJ1-1; no definite D call. Between the trimmed V and J ends, which lost 0 bases and 4 bases, there was a span of 9 bases. The germline V gene has CDR1 LNHNV and CDR2 YYDKDF (reference sequence). The CDR3 is 14 residues long. In DNA form, the CDR3 reads TGTGCCACCAGCAGAGATCACGGAGGCACTGAAGCTTTCTTT. It translates to CATSRDHGGTEAFF.

The chain links TRBV6-2 or TRBV6-3 to TRBJ2-7; 9 bases line up with TRBD2. V shed 0 bases and J 2 bases; nucleotides not matched to a gene: 5. Germline V CDR1 and CDR2: MNHEY, SVGEGT. The CDR3 is 16 amino acids. In DNA form, the CDR3 reads TGTGCCAGCAGTTACTCGACAGCGGGGGGTACCTACGAGCAGTACTTC. It translates to CASSYSTAGGTYEQYF.

This clone was seen only once. The chain uses TRBV12-3 or TRBV12-4 and TRBJ1-1, with TRBD1 matching over 7 bases. This CDR3 is built from 13 residues. The V gene end was trimmed by 2 bases and the J gene end by 4 bases; junction bases not matched to a gene: 1. The CDR3 loop reads CASSLRDSTEAFF. CDR3 nucleotide sequence: TGTGCCAGCAGTTTAAGGGACAGCACTGAAGCTTTCTTT.

The chain couples TRBV12-3 or TRBV12-4 to TRBJ1-2, with D perhaps TRBD1 (5 bases). The germline V and J ends were trimmed by 3 bases and 4 bases, with 6 bases remaining between them. CDR3 length: 12 amino acids. The CDR3 bases are TGTGCCAGCAGTTTCGGGGGCTATGGCTACACCTTC. Its protein product is CASSFGGYGYTF.